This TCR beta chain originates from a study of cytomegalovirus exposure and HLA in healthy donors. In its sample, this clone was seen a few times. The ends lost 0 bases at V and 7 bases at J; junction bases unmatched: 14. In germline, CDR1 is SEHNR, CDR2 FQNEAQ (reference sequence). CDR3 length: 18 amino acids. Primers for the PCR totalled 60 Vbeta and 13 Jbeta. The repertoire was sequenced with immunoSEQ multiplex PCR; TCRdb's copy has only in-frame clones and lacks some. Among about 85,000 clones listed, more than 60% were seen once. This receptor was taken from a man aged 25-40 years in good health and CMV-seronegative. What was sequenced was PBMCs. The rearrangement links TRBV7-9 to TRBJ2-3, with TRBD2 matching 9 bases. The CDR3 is CASSLARAGGPIINTQYF. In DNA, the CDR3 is TGTGCCAGCAGCTTAGCGAGGGCGGGAGGGCCCATCATCAATACGCAGTATTTT.